Presented here are 23 T cell receptor beta chains from one specimen sequenced in a study of vaccination effects on CD4 cells after COVID-19. Antigen-specific CD4+ T cell clonotypes were called by their expansion after viral peptide-pool culture in ViraFEST. With roughly 10 days of culture completed, CD4+ T cells were isolated. BNT162b2 vaccine or mRNA-1273 vaccine was given to participants in two doses. The data were produced by immunoSEQ multiplex PCR, yet TCRdb's version contains in-frame clones alone and is incomplete. The sample consists of 25,000 to 30,000 clones, 70% to 75% of them appearing once. Which antigens these TCRs recognize remains unknown. Sequenced material: CD4+ T cells from PBMCs cultured with HCoV-NL63 spike peptides, taken after COVID-19 vaccination. The receptors were sampled from a human donor who received a COVID-19 vaccine.

This chain connects TRBV5-1 to TRBJ2-1, with D possibly matching TRBD2 (5 bases). The germline V gene has CDR1 SGHRS and CDR2 YFSETQ. This CDR3 has 14 amino acids. The V gene lost 9 bases and the J gene lost 4 bases, with 17 bases spanning the gap. In DNA, the CDR3 is TGCGCCACCAGAGGGTCACTGACTTACAATGAGCAGTTCTTC. As protein: CATRGSLTYNEQFF.

The gene calls are TRBV18 and TRBJ2-7, with 7 bases aligning to TRBD1. Germline-derived CDR1 and CDR2 are KGHSH and LQKENI. The CDR3 covers 14 residues. After removal of 3 bases from V and 4 bases from J, the junction contained 6 bases not matched to a gene. The CDR3 DNA sequence: TGTGCCAGCTCACCCGGGACAGATACTTACGAGCAGTACTTC. Translation: CASSPGTDTYEQYF.

On this clone: This sample includes further DNA sequences coding for the same CDR3. The V call is TRBV6-1, the J call TRBJ2-7; TRBD1 agrees at 7 bases. CDR1 is MNHNS and CDR2 is SASEGT in the germline V gene. The CDR3 loop spans 14 amino acids. The trim removed 2 bases at V and 2 bases at J, leaving 3 bases unmatched. CDR3 amino acids: CASSERDRAYEQYF. CDR3 nucleotide sequence: TGTGCCAGCAGTGAACGGGACAGAGCCTACGAGCAGTACTTC.

The V gene is TRBV2, the J gene TRBJ1-3; 9 nucleotides match TRBD1. The CDR3 sequence is 15 residues long. With 5 bases clipped from V and 4 bases from J, the junction kept 6 bases outside the gene matches. Germline V gene sequence: CDR1 SNHLY, CDR2 FYNNEI. The DNA for the CDR3 is TGTGCCAGCAGTAGGGACAGGGTCGCAGGAAACACCATATATTTT. Translating it yields CASSRDRVAGNTIYF.

This clone has only a few counts. The rearrangement uses TRBV11-1 and TRBJ2-2; 7 positions agree with TRBD2. V lost 0 bases, J lost 7 bases, and 5 bases stayed unmatched. This CDR3 spans 15 amino acids. Germline-derived CDR1 and CDR2 are SGHAT and FQDESV (reference sequence). The CDR3 sequence is CASSLAGLENGELFF. As DNA, the CDR3 is TGTGCCAGCAGCTTAGCCGGACTAGAGAACGGGGAGCTGTTTTTT.

This chain connects TRBV2 to TRBJ1-3, with D perhaps matching TRBD1 (5 bases). The CDR3 loop spans 14 amino acids. Deletions cut 10 bases from V and 6 bases from J, with 19 bases between. Germline V gene data show CDR1 as SNHLY and CDR2 as FYNNEI. The CDR3 DNA reads TGTGCCATCGTTTCGAGGGGAGATAAAAACACCATATATTTT. Amino acids: CAIVSRGDKNTIYF.

V gene TRBV6-5 combines with J gene TRBJ1-2; TRBD1 aligns across 7 bases. Germline V CDR1 and CDR2: MNHEY, SVGAGI. J lost 8 bases, V lost 6 bases, and 15 bases had no gene match. This CDR3 comprises 15 residues. CDR3 DNA: TGTGCCAGCAGGGGGACCGCGCAGGGGGTAGGGGGCTACACCTTC. Translating it yields CASRGTAQGVGGYTF.

This clone showed up just once. The rearrangement uses TRBV6-5 and TRBJ1-2; D is uncertain. CDR1 MNHEY and CDR2 SVGAGI come from the germline V gene. V was clipped by 5 bases and J by 5 bases, with 18 bases between them. The CDR3 loop spans 15 amino acids. DNA for the CDR3: TGTGCCAGCAGTCCCCTGAAAGGTCCGACGTATGGCTACACCTTC. This sequence encodes CASSPLKGPTYGYTF.

This clone has just a few counts. The chain uses TRBV4-1 and TRBJ2-7; no definite D call. CDR3 length equals 15 residues. Deletions cut 1 base from V and 0 bases from J, with 10 bases between. Germline V gene data show CDR1 as MGHRA and CDR2 as YSYEKL. The CDR3 nucleotides are TGCGCCAGCAGCCAAGGACGGTGGAGCTCCTACGAGCAGTACTTC. Its protein product is CASSQGRWSSYEQYF.

The rearrangement links TRBV25-1 to TRBJ1-2; D might be TRBD1 (6 bases). CDR1 and CDR2 (germline): MGHDK, SYGVNS. V lost 2 bases, J lost 2 bases, and 6 bases lay in between. This CDR3 has 13 residues. CDR3 residues: CASSEQGNYGYTF. CDR3 DNA: TGTGCCAGCAGTGAACAGGGGAACTATGGCTACACCTTC.

This chain uses TRBV7-6 with TRBJ2-3, with 7 bases fitting TRBD2. The V and J ends lost 4 bases and 0 bases, in that order; junction bases with no gene match: 4. CDR1 SGHVS and CDR2 FNYEAQ come from the germline V gene. The CDR3 totals 15 residues. The CDR3 sequence is CASSWRGISTDTQYF. In DNA, the CDR3 is TGTGCCAGCAGCTGGCGGGGGATCAGCACAGATACGCAGTATTTT.

The chain couples TRBV7-9 to TRBJ2-7, with TRBD2 identical over 10 bases. V lost 3 bases and J lost 5; bases outside the gene matches: 4. The CDR3 has 14 residues. Per germline, CDR1 SEHNR and CDR2 FQNEAQ (reference sequence). The DNA of the CDR3 is TGTGCCAGCAGCTTGCTAGCGGGAGACGACGAGCAGTACTTC. It translates to CASSLLAGDDEQYF.

The chain is built from TRBV10-3 and TRBJ2-7; D is undetermined. The CDR3 contains 13 residues. Per germline, CDR1 ENHRY and CDR2 SYGVKD. V lost 2 bases and J lost 4, with 9 bases in between. CDR3 nucleotides: TGTGCCATCAGTGAGCCTCGCCGGTACGAGCAGTACTTC. This sequence encodes CAISEPRRYEQYF.

The rearrangement joins TRBV6-1 to TRBJ1-1; TRBD1 matches at 12 bases. CDR1 is MNHNS, CDR2 SASEGT, per germline. CDR3 size: 17 residues. Germline trimming cut 4 bases from V and 7 bases from J; bases unmatched to any gene: 13. DNA of the CDR3: TGTGCCAGCAGTGGCCGGGACAGGGGGCGGTATGGGTTTGAAGCTTTCTTT. Amino acid sequence: CASSGRDRGRYGFEAFF.

The chain is built from TRBV5-1 and TRBJ2-1; D not certain. The CDR3 spans 15 residues. From germline, CDR1 is SGHRS and CDR2 YFSETQ. Trimming took off 0 bases at V and 4 bases at J, with 11 bases between the two ends. CDR3 loop: CASSLVERAYNEQFF. DNA for the CDR3: TGCGCCAGCAGCTTGGTCGAAAGAGCATACAATGAGCAGTTCTTC.

The chain is built from TRBV6-5 and TRBJ2-7; 7 bases match TRBD2. Losses at the gene ends were 8 bases for V and 2 bases for J; bases not matched to a gene: 9. CDR3 size: 14 residues. The V gene's germline CDR1 is MNHEY and CDR2 SVGAGI. In DNA form, the CDR3 reads TGTGCCAGCGGCTCTAGCGGAACGACCTACGAGCAGTACTTC. Amino acid sequence: CASGSSGTTYEQYF.

The V gene is TRBV11-2, the J gene TRBJ2-7; 9 nucleotides line up with TRBD1. Per germline, CDR1 SGHAT and CDR2 FQNNGV. CDR3 size: 15 residues. Losses at the gene ends were 5 bases for V and 6 bases for J; bases not matched to a gene: 11. CDR3 protein: CASSGLVGTGFEQYF. CDR3 coding DNA: TGTGCCAGCAGCGGCTTAGTCGGGACAGGGTTCGAGCAGTACTTC.

The chain employs TRBV30 and TRBJ1-2, with D possibly matching TRBD1 (6 bases). There are 14 residues in the CDR3. CDR1 is GTSNPN, CDR2 SVGIG, per germline (reference sequence). V was clipped by 0 bases and J by 4 bases, with 12 bases between them. The CDR3 DNA follows: TGTGCCTGGAGTGTAATCACAGGGCCCTATGGCTACACCTTC. This sequence encodes CAWSVITGPYGYTF.

The chain is built from TRBV5-1 and TRBJ2-5; 7 bases are shared with TRBD2. V gave up 0 bases and J gave up 3 bases; unmatched junction bases: 8. The CDR3 is 16 amino acids. The germline V gene encodes CDR1 SGHRS and CDR2 YFSETQ. CDR3 nucleotide sequence: TGCGCCAGCAGCTTGGATGGGCGGGGGAAAGAAGAGACCCAGTACTTC. It is translated as CASSLDGRGKEETQYF.

V usage is TRBV7-9 and J usage is TRBJ1-2; TRBD1 is a possible D gene (6 bases). The ends were cut back, 5 bases at V and 2 bases at J, with 9 bases in the middle. The germline gives CDR1 SEHNR, CDR2 FQNEAQ (reference sequence). CDR3 length: 13 residues. Here the CDR3 reads CASSVDSNYGYTF. CDR3 bases: TGTGCCAGCAGCGTGGACAGCAACTATGGCTACACCTTC.

The V call is TRBV7-7, the J call TRBJ2-5; 8 positions agree with TRBD2. After removal of 5 bases from V and 3 bases from J, the junction contained 8 bases not matched to a gene. The germline CDR1 and CDR2 sequences are SSHAT and FNYEAQ (reference sequence). The length of the CDR3 is 15 residues. The CDR3 region is CASSTGRGAKETQYF. CDR3 DNA: TGTGCCAGCAGCACTGGGCGGGGGGCAAAAGAGACCCAGTACTTC.

This chain uses TRBV19 with TRBJ2-3; tentatively, D is TRBD2 (6 bases). The CDR3 has 16 residues. Germline loops: CDR1 LNHDA, CDR2 SQIVND (reference sequence). V lost 3 bases and J lost 3, with 16 bases in between. The CDR3 loop is CASSIDSGGVTDTQYF. The CDR3 nucleotides read TGTGCCAGTAGTATCGACTCGGGCGGGGTAACAGATACGCAGTATTTT.

The chain is built from TRBV5-1 and TRBJ2-1; 7 positions agree with TRBD2. Germline V CDR1 and CDR2: SGHRS, YFSETQ. With V trimmed by 4 bases and J by 9 bases, 10 bases remained unmatched. This CDR3 has 14 residues. The CDR3 spells CASSPNGGGFEQFF. The DNA of the CDR3 is TGCGCCAGCAGCCCTAATGGGGGGGGGTTTGAGCAGTTCTTC.